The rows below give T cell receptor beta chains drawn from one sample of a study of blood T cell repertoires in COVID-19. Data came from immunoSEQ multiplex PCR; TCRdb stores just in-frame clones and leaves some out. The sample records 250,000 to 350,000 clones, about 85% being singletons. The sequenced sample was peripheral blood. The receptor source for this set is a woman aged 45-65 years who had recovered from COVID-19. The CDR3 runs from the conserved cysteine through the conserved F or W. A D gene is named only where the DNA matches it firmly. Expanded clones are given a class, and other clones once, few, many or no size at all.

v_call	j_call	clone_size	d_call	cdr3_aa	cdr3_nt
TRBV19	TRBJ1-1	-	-	CASTRGRATEAFF	TGTGCCAGTACCAGGGGCCGGGCCACTGAAGCTTTCTTT
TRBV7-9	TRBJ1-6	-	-	CASSLAGGGRPSPLHF	TGTGCCAGCAGCTTAGCGGGGGGTGGACGGCCTTCACCCCTCCACTTT
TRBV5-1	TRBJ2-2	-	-	CASSLLLAENGELFF	TGCGCCAGCAGCTTATTACTTGCGGAAAACGGGGAGCTGTTTTTT
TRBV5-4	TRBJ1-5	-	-	CASSFGRQPQHF	TGTGCCAGCAGCTTCGGGAGGCAGCCCCAGCATTTT
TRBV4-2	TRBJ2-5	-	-	CASSPSVLGEDRRETQYF	TGTGCCAGCAGCCCGTCGGTTTTAGGTGAGGATCGGAGGGAGACCCAGTACTTC
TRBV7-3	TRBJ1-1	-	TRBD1	CASSPDRGSTEAFF	TGTGCCAGCAGCCCGGACAGGGGTAGCACTGAAGCTTTCTTT
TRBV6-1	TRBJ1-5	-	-	CASSDWENNQPQHF	TGTGCCAGCAGTGATTGGGAGAACAATCAGCCCCAGCATTTT
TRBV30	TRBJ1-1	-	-	CAWSVLGPEAFF	TGTGCCTGGAGTGTACTAGGGCCTGAAGCTTTCTTT
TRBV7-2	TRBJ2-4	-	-	CASSLAGGKNIQYF	TGTGCCAGCAGCTTAGCAGGAGGGAAAAACATTCAGTACTTC
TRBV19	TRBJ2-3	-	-	CASSRQASTDTQYF	TGTGCCAGTAGCCGACAGGCTAGCACAGATACGCAGTATTTT
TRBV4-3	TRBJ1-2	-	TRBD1	CASSQAPGTALINYGYTF	TGCGCCAGCAGCCAGGCACCCGGGACAGCGCTTATTAACTATGGCTACACCTTC
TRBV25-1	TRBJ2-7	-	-	CASRGGTVNEQYF	TGTGCCAGCAGGGGGGGAACCGTAAACGAGCAGTACTTC
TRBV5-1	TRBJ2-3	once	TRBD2	CASSPLGGPGGTDTQYF	TGCGCCAGCAGCCCCCTGGGGGGACCCGGGGGGACAGATACGCAGTATTTT
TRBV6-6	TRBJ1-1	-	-	CASSYSRSGHGAFF	TGTGCCAGCAGTTACTCGCGCTCGGGTCATGGGGCTTTCTTT
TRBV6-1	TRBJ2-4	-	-	CASSEWLAKNIQYF	TGTGCCAGCAGTGAGTGGCTAGCCAAAAACATTCAGTACTTC
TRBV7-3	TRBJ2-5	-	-	CASGLVGGETQYF	TGTGCCAGCGGGCTTGTAGGGGGAGAGACCCAGTACTTC
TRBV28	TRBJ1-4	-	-	CASSQRRSPNEKLFF	TGTGCCAGCAGTCAGAGACGGAGTCCTAATGAAAAACTGTTTTTT
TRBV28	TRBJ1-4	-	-	CASSPQGQGLREKLFF	TGTGCCAGCAGTCCCCAAGGGCAGGGGCTTAGGGAAAAACTGTTTTTT
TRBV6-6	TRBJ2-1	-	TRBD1	CASKGDSYNEQFF	TGTGCCAGCAAGGGGGACAGCTACAATGAGCAGTTCTTC
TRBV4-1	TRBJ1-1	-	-	CASSNLNTEAFF	TGCGCCAGCTCCAACTTGAACACTGAAGCTTTCTTT
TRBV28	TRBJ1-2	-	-	CASSRGTIQYTF	TGTGCCAGCAGTCGGGGGACCATCCAGTACACCTTC
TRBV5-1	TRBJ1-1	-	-	CASSQQENTEAFF	TGCGCCAGCAGTCAACAGGAGAACACTGAAGCTTTCTTT
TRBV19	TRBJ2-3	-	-	CASSPWGSLTDTQYF	TGTGCCAGTAGTCCCTGGGGCAGTCTCACAGATACGCAGTATTTT
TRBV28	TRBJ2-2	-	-	CASSLWGEGELFF	TGTGCCAGCAGTTTGTGGGGGGAAGGGGAGCTGTTTTTT
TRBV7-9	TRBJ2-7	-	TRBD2	CASRSGGSYEQYF	TGTGCCAGCCGGAGCGGGGGCTCCTACGAGCAGTACTTC
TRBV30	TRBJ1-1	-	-	CAWSKILNTEAFF	TGTGCCTGGAGTAAAATCTTGAACACTGAAGCTTTCTTT
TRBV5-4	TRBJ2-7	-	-	CASSAQDSSYEQYF	TGTGCCAGCAGCGCTCAGGACTCCTCCTACGAGCAGTACTTC
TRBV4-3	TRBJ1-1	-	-	CASSQGPNTEAFF	TGCGCCAGCAGCCAAGGTCCAAACACTGAAGCTTTCTTT
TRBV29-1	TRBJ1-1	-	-	CSVTTRDTEAFF	TGCAGCGTTACCACCAGGGATACTGAAGCTTTCTTT
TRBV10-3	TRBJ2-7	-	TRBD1	CAISDITGGGYEQYF	TGTGCCATCAGTGATATTACAGGGGGCGGCTACGAGCAGTACTTC
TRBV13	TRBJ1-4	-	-	CASSLETGEKLFF	TGTGCCAGCAGCTTAGAAACAGGGGAAAAACTGTTTTTT
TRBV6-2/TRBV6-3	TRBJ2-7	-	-	CASSRPGKSYEQYF	TGTGCCAGCAGTCGCCCGGGAAAATCCTACGAGCAGTACTTC
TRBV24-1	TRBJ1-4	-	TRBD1	CATSETGGSEKLFF	TGTGCCACCAGCGAGACAGGGGGAAGTGAAAAACTGTTTTTT
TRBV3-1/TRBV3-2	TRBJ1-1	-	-	CASSQVEGHTEAFF	TGTGCCAGCAGCCAAGTTGAGGGTCACACTGAAGCTTTCTTT
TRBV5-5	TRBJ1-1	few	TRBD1	CASSPDPGGLEAFF	TGTGCCAGCAGCCCAGACCCAGGGGGCCTTGAAGCTTTCTTT
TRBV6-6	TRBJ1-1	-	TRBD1	CASRDLGQETEAFF	TGTGCCAGCAGAGACCTGGGACAGGAGACTGAAGCTTTCTTT
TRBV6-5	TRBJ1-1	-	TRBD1	CASSPRGQGPTEAFF	TGTGCCAGCAGCCCCCGTGGACAGGGGCCCACTGAAGCTTTCTTT
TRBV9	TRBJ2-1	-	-	CASSVRGDRNEQFF	TGTGCCAGCAGCGTGCGGGGAGATCGCAATGAGCAGTTCTTC
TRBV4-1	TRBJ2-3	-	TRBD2	CASSQEASGRARDTQYF	TGCGCCAGCAGCCAAGAGGCTAGCGGGAGGGCCCGGGATACGCAGTATTTT
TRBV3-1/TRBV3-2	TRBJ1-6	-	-	CASSFDSNSPLHF	TGTGCCAGCAGTTTTGACTCAAATTCACCCCTCCACTTT
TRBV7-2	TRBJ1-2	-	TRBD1	CASSRDRGLGHGYTF	TGTGCCAGCAGCAGGGACAGGGGGCTTGGGCATGGCTACACCTTC
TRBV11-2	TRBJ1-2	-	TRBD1	CASSRTGGGSGYTF	TGTGCCAGCAGCCGAACAGGGGGCGGATCTGGCTACACCTTC
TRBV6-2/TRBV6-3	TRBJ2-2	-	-	CASSLILAKNTGELFF	TGTGCCAGCAGTCTTATCCTAGCGAAGAACACCGGGGAGCTGTTTTTT
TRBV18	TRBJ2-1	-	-	CASSPQGATSEQFF	TGTGCCAGCTCACCACAGGGAGCTACGTCGGAGCAGTTCTTC
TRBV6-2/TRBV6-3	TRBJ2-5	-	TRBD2	CASSKGLDEETQYF	TGTGCCAGCAGTAAAGGACTAGATGAGGAGACCCAGTACTTC
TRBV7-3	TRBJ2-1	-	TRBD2	CASSAGLADYNEQFF	TGTGCCAGCAGCGCCGGACTAGCGGACTACAATGAGCAGTTCTTC
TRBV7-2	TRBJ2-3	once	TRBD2	CASSLVGLAGSTQYF	TGTGCCAGCAGCTTAGTAGGGCTAGCGGGGTCTACGCAGTATTTT
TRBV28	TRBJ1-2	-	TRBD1	CASSRDSRNYGYTF	TGTGCCAGCAGCCGGGACAGCCGAAACTATGGCTACACCTTC
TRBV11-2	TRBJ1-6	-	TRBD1	CASTLQGDFLNSPLHF	TGTGCCAGCACCCTACAGGGGGATTTTTTAAATTCACCCCTCCACTTT
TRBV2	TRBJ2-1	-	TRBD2	CASSEVLAGGSSYNEQFF	TGTGCCAGCAGTGAGGTACTAGCGGGAGGTAGCTCCTACAATGAGCAGTTCTTC
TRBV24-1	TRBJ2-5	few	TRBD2	CATSDQPGLAGEYQETQYF	TGTGCCACCAGTGACCAACCGGGACTAGCGGGGGAGTACCAAGAGACCCAGTACTTC
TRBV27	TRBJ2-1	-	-	CASSLEGRLSYNEQFF	TGTGCCAGCAGCCTGGAAGGCCGACTTTCCTACAATGAGCAGTTCTTC
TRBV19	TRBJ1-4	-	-	CASGGTKNEKLFF	TGTGCCAGTGGCGGCACCAAAAATGAAAAACTGTTTTTT
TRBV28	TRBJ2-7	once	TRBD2	CASSFSSGSSYEQYF	TGTGCCAGCAGTTTTTCTAGCGGGAGCTCCTACGAGCAGTACTTC
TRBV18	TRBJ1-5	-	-	CASSPNGDQPQHF	TGTGCCAGCTCACCAAACGGGGATCAGCCCCAGCATTTT
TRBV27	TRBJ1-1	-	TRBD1	CASSSPGTGGTEAFF	TGTGCCAGCAGTTCGCCCGGGACAGGGGGCACTGAAGCTTTCTTT
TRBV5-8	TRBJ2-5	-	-	CASSLDVGLQETQYF	TGTGCCAGCAGCTTGGATGTCGGACTCCAAGAGACCCAGTACTTC
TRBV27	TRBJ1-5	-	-	CASSPGQRNQPQHF	TGTGCCAGCAGTCCTGGACAGCGCAATCAGCCCCAGCATTTT
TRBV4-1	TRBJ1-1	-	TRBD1	CASSHRQGFTEAFF	TGCGCCAGCAGCCACCGACAGGGCTTCACTGAAGCTTTCTTT
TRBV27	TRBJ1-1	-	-	CASTGNTEAFF	TGTGCCAGCACCGGGAACACTGAAGCTTTCTTT